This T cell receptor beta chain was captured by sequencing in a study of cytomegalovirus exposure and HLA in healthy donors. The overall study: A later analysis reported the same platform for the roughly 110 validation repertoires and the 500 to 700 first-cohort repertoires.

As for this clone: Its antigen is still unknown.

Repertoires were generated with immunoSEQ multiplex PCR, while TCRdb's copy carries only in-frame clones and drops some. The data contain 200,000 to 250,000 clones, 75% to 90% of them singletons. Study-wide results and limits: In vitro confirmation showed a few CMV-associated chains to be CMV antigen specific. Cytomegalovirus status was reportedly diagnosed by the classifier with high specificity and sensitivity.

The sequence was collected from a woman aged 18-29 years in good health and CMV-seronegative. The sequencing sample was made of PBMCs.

In nucleotides, the CDR3 is TGTGCCAGTAGTACAGAGGGGGGTTCAACACCCCTCCACTTT. Its protein product is CASSTEGGSTPLHF. The chain is built from TRBV19 and TRBJ1-6, with D perhaps TRBD1 (6 bases). Trimming removed 4 bases from V and 11 bases from J, with 15 bases in between. This CDR3 is built from 14 residues. Germline V gene sequence: CDR1 LNHDA, CDR2 SQIVND (reference sequence).